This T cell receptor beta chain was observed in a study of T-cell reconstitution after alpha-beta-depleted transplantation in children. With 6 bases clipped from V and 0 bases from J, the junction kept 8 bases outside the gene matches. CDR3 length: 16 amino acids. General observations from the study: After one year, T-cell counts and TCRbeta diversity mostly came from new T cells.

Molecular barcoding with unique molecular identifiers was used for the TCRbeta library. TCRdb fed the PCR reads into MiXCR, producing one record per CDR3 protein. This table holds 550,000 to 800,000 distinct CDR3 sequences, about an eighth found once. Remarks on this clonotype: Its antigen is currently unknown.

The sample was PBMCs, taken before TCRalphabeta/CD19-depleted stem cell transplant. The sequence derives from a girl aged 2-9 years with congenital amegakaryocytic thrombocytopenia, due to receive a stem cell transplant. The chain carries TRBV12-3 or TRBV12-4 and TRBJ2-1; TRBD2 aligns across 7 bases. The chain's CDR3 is CASRNRAGVSYNEQFF. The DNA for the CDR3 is TGTGCCAGCAGAAATAGGGCGGGAGTCTCCTACAATGAGCAGTTCTTC.